The rows below give T cell receptor beta chains drawn from one sample of a study of blood T cells in healthy people across ages. Each CDR3 protein is one row after TCRdb ran MiXCR on the 5' RACE reads. The table has approximately 1.5 million distinct CDR3 sequences, approximately 32% seen once; the top ten hold around 10%. The sequenced sample was blood. The receptors were sampled from a young woman in good health. CDR3s include the opening cysteine and the closing phenylalanine or tryptophan. The order of the fields is CDR3 protein, CDR3 DNA, D gene, clone size, J gene, V gene. A D gene is named only where the DNA matches it firmly. Where a row states a size, it is once, few, many or the class of an expanded clone; other rows omit it.

CDR3aa: CASSVRGDTADTQYF; CDR3nt: TGTGCCAGCAGCGTAAGGGGGGATACGGCAGATACGCAGTATTTT; d_gene: NA; abundance: NA; j_gene: TRBJ2-3; v_gene: TRBV9
CDR3aa: CASSQDHRQYF; CDR3nt: TGTGCCAGCAGCCAAGATCATAGGCAGTACTTC; d_gene: NA; abundance: many; j_gene: TRBJ2-5; v_gene: TRBV3-1
CDR3aa: CASSPLARGGNQPQHF; CDR3nt: TGTGCCAGCAGCCCATTAGCCCGGGGCGGCAATCAGCCCCAGCATTTT; d_gene: NA; abundance: NA; j_gene: TRBJ1-5; v_gene: TRBV7-2
CDR3aa: CASSHPVADTQYF; CDR3nt: TGCGCCAGCAGTCACCCCGTTGCAGATACGCAGTATTTT; d_gene: NA; abundance: few; j_gene: TRBJ2-3; v_gene: TRBV5-1
CDR3aa: CAGSPGGTGGYTF; CDR3nt: TGTGCCGGCAGCCCCGGGGGTACGGGGGGCTACACCTTC; d_gene: NA; abundance: NA; j_gene: TRBJ1-2; v_gene: TRBV7-3
CDR3aa: CASRLLSYEQYF; CDR3nt: TGTGCCAGCAGGCTGCTTTCCTACGAGCAGTACTTC; d_gene: NA; abundance: few; j_gene: TRBJ2-7; v_gene: TRBV7-9
CDR3aa: CASSLDRDSSTDTRYF; CDR3nt: TGTGCCAGCAGCTTAGATAGGGACAGTAGCACAGATACGCGGTATTTT; d_gene: TRBD1; abundance: NA; j_gene: TRBJ2-3; v_gene: TRBV7-6
CDR3aa: CASSLNLGLAGAYEQCF; CDR3nt: TGTGCCAGCAGTCTTAACCTGGGACTAGCGGGAGCCTACGAGCAGTGCTTC; d_gene: TRBD2; abundance: once; j_gene: TRBJ2-7; v_gene: TRBV12-3/TRBV12-4
CDR3aa: CASSLPGLENIQYF; CDR3nt: TGTGCCAGCAGCCTCCCGGGACTAGAAAACATTCAGTACTTC; d_gene: TRBD2; abundance: NA; j_gene: TRBJ2-4; v_gene: TRBV11-2
CDR3aa: CSVRGTSGGVETQYF; CDR3nt: TGCAGCGTGCGTGGGACTAGCGGGGGGGTGGAGACCCAGTACTTC; d_gene: TRBD2; abundance: few; j_gene: TRBJ2-5; v_gene: TRBV29-1
CDR3aa: CASSESLAGASEQYF; CDR3nt: TGTGCCAGCAGTGAATCCCTGGCGGGAGCGAGCGAGCAGTACTTC; d_gene: TRBD2; abundance: few; j_gene: TRBJ2-7; v_gene: TRBV25-1
CDR3aa: CASSLEEGVVTEAFF; CDR3nt: TGCGCCAGCAGCCTAGAGGAGGGAGTGGTCACTGAAGCTTTCTTT; d_gene: NA; abundance: NA; j_gene: TRBJ1-1; v_gene: TRBV4-3
CDR3aa: CSVAPVRGETFF; CDR3nt: TGCAGCGTTGCCCCAGTCCGGGGGGAAACTTTCTTT; d_gene: NA; abundance: few; j_gene: TRBJ1-1; v_gene: TRBV29-1
CDR3aa: CSARVGALGGYTF; CDR3nt: TGCAGTGCTAGAGTGGGGGCGTTGGGTGGCTACACCTTC; d_gene: NA; abundance: NA; j_gene: TRBJ1-2; v_gene: TRBV20-1
CDR3aa: CARGGDSAGRIFNGISYEQYF; CDR3nt: TGTGCCAGGGGGGGGGATTCAGCAGGGCGTATTTTCAATGGGATCTCCTACGAGCAGTACTTC; d_gene: NA; abundance: NA; j_gene: TRBJ2-7; v_gene: TRBV21-1
CDR3aa: CASSLKIAGINEQYF; CDR3nt: TGTGCCAGCAGTTTAAAAATAGCGGGAATCAACGAGCAGTACTTC; d_gene: TRBD2; abundance: many; j_gene: TRBJ2-7; v_gene: TRBV12-3/TRBV12-4
CDR3aa: CATSTPTAGKSYEQYF; CDR3nt: TGTGCCACCAGCACCCCGACAGCGGGGAAGTCCTACGAGCAGTACTTC; d_gene: TRBD2; abundance: few; j_gene: TRBJ2-7; v_gene: TRBV15
CDR3aa: CASSPGFDRSKYGYTF; CDR3nt: TGCGCCAGCAGCCCCGGTTTTGACAGATCGAAGTATGGCTACACCTTC; d_gene: NA; abundance: many; j_gene: TRBJ1-2; v_gene: TRBV5-1
CDR3aa: CASSYDGRVQGAFWEQFF; CDR3nt: TGTGCCAGCAGTTATGACGGTCGTGTACAGGGGGCTTTTTGGGAGCAGTTCTTC; d_gene: TRBD1; abundance: NA; j_gene: TRBJ2-1; v_gene: TRBV6-2/TRBV6-3
CDR3aa: CASSNLNYGYTF; CDR3nt: TGTGCCAGCAGTAACTTAAACTATGGCTACACCTTC; d_gene: NA; abundance: few; j_gene: TRBJ1-2; v_gene: TRBV28
CDR3aa: CASSESDLNTEAFF; CDR3nt: TGTGCCAGCAGTGAATCGGACTTGAACACTGAAGCTTTCTTT; d_gene: NA; abundance: NA; j_gene: TRBJ1-1; v_gene: TRBV2
CDR3aa: CASNLHEQYF; CDR3nt: TGTGCCAGCAATCTCCACGAGCAGTACTTC; d_gene: NA; abundance: NA; j_gene: TRBJ2-7; v_gene: TRBV27
CDR3aa: CSVENRATDTQYF; CDR3nt: TGCAGCGTTGAGAACAGAGCCACAGATACGCAGTATTTT; d_gene: NA; abundance: many; j_gene: TRBJ2-3; v_gene: TRBV29-1
CDR3aa: CASGQEVRNQPQHF; CDR3nt: TGTGCCAGCGGCCAGGAAGTGAGGAATCAGCCCCAGCATTTT; d_gene: NA; abundance: NA; j_gene: TRBJ1-5; v_gene: TRBV3-1
CDR3aa: CASSLGGQFGYTEAFF; CDR3nt: TGTGCCAGCAGCTTGGGGGGGCAGTTTGGGTACACTGAAGCTTTCTTT; d_gene: NA; abundance: NA; j_gene: TRBJ1-1; v_gene: TRBV7-9
CDR3aa: CASSFIGWGTGRKNYGYTF; CDR3nt: TGTGCCAGCAGTTTTATTGGCTGGGGGACAGGGAGGAAAAACTATGGCTACACCTTC; d_gene: TRBD1; abundance: few; j_gene: TRBJ1-2; v_gene: TRBV12-3/TRBV12-4
CDR3aa: CSARSQILTSEKLFF; CDR3nt: TGCAGTGCTAGAAGCCAGATCTTAACCTCCGAAAAACTGTTTTTT; d_gene: NA; abundance: few; j_gene: TRBJ1-4; v_gene: TRBV20-1
CDR3aa: CASTVIGTGGPTDTQYF; CDR3nt: TGTGCCAGCACCGTCATCGGAACGGGAGGCCCCACAGATACGCAGTATTTT; d_gene: TRBD2; abundance: few; j_gene: TRBJ2-3; v_gene: TRBV28
CDR3aa: CASSLEDGPGEKLFF; CDR3nt: TGCGCCAGCAGCTTGGAGGACGGGCCCGGTGAAAAACTGTTTTTT; d_gene: NA; abundance: few; j_gene: TRBJ1-4; v_gene: TRBV5-1
CDR3aa: CASSPGTGLNQPQHF; CDR3nt: TGTGCCAGCAGTCCCGGGACGGGGCTCAATCAGCCCCAGCATTTT; d_gene: NA; abundance: many; j_gene: TRBJ1-5; v_gene: TRBV12-3/TRBV12-4
CDR3aa: CAHRGDHNTGELFF; CDR3nt: TGTGCCCATCGGGGGGACCACAACACCGGGGAGCTGTTTTTT; d_gene: TRBD2; abundance: few; j_gene: TRBJ2-2; v_gene: TRBV10-3
CDR3aa: CSARETGSSTDTQYF; CDR3nt: TGCAGTGCTAGGGAGACCGGGAGTAGCACAGATACGCAGTATTTT; d_gene: NA; abundance: NA; j_gene: TRBJ2-3; v_gene: TRBV20-1
CDR3aa: CASSFLKGYEQYF; CDR3nt: TGTGCCAGCAGCTTCTTAAAGGGCTACGAGCAGTACTTC; d_gene: NA; abundance: few; j_gene: TRBJ2-7; v_gene: TRBV7-3
CDR3aa: CASSLDWSAGELFF; CDR3nt: TGTGCCAGCAGCTTAGATTGGTCAGCCGGGGAGCTGTTTTTT; d_gene: NA; abundance: NA; j_gene: TRBJ2-2; v_gene: TRBV11-2
CDR3aa: CASSSGVEQYF; CDR3nt: TGTGCCAGCAGCTCCGGAGTAGAGCAGTACTTC; d_gene: NA; abundance: once; j_gene: TRBJ2-5; v_gene: TRBV7-8
CDR3aa: CSARRGGYTDTQYF; CDR3nt: TGCAGTGCTAGGCGCGGGGGGTACACAGATACGCAGTATTTT; d_gene: TRBD2; abundance: NA; j_gene: TRBJ2-3; v_gene: TRBV20-1
CDR3aa: CASGLAGARDTQYF; CDR3nt: TGTGCCAGCGGACTAGCGGGAGCTAGAGATACGCAGTATTTT; d_gene: TRBD2; abundance: few; j_gene: TRBJ2-3; v_gene: TRBV2
CDR3aa: CSVEGGRGAGNTGELFF; CDR3nt: TGCAGCGTTGAAGGGGGTAGAGGGGCTGGGAACACCGGGGAGCTGTTTTTT; d_gene: NA; abundance: NA; j_gene: TRBJ2-2; v_gene: TRBV29-1
CDR3aa: CATSPAGGDAYNEQFF; CDR3nt: TGTGCCACCAGTCCCGCGGGCGGGGACGCCTACAATGAGCAGTTCTTC; d_gene: NA; abundance: few; j_gene: TRBJ2-1; v_gene: TRBV10-3
CDR3aa: CSAEGQAYGYTF; CDR3nt: TGCAGCGCAGAAGGACAGGCCTATGGCTACACCTTC; d_gene: TRBD1; abundance: NA; j_gene: TRBJ1-2; v_gene: TRBV29-1
CDR3aa: CASNLAGGKTDTQYF; CDR3nt: TGTGCCAGCAACTTAGCGGGAGGAAAGACAGATACGCAGTATTTT; d_gene: TRBD2; abundance: NA; j_gene: TRBJ2-3; v_gene: TRBV7-2
CDR3aa: CASSLRGGPGSYNEQFF; CDR3nt: TGTGCCAGCAGCCTAAGGGGCGGGCCAGGCTCCTACAATGAGCAGTTCTTC; d_gene: NA; abundance: few; j_gene: TRBJ2-1; v_gene: TRBV7-3
CDR3aa: CSVDGQGGTDTQYF; CDR3nt: TGCAGCGTTGACGGCCAGGGAGGAACAGATACGCAGTATTTT; d_gene: NA; abundance: NA; j_gene: TRBJ2-3; v_gene: TRBV29-1
CDR3aa: CASSLGGKDGTDTQYF; CDR3nt: TGTGCCAGCAGTCTAGGGGGGAAGGATGGCACAGATACGCAGTATTTT; d_gene: NA; abundance: NA; j_gene: TRBJ2-3; v_gene: TRBV12-3/TRBV12-4
CDR3aa: CASSSPPGQASYEQYF; CDR3nt: TGTGCCAGCAGCTCCCCACCGGGACAGGCAAGCTACGAGCAGTACTTC; d_gene: TRBD1; abundance: few; j_gene: TRBJ2-7; v_gene: TRBV5-6
CDR3aa: CSAWDSYTGELFF; CDR3nt: TGCAGTGCTTGGGACAGCTACACCGGGGAGCTGTTTTTT; d_gene: TRBD1; abundance: few; j_gene: TRBJ2-2; v_gene: TRBV20-1
CDR3aa: CSVPSGVSYEQYF; CDR3nt: TGCAGTGTGCCTAGCGGGGTCTCCTACGAGCAGTACTTC; d_gene: TRBD2; abundance: few; j_gene: TRBJ2-7; v_gene: TRBV20-1
CDR3aa: CASSSRTSGFKKYEQYF; CDR3nt: TGTGCCAGCAGTTCTAGGACTAGCGGATTTAAGAAATACGAGCAGTACTTC; d_gene: TRBD2; abundance: few; j_gene: TRBJ2-7; v_gene: TRBV6-8